These T cell receptor beta chains were read from a single sample in a study of blood T cell repertoires in COVID-19. Sequencing was performed with immunoSEQ multiplex PCR; in TCRdb, only in-frame clones are kept and a portion is missing. The table includes around 200,000 clones, 70% to 90% detected once. Sequenced: peripheral blood. The receptors stem from a man between 70 and 80 years old with active or convalescent COVID-19. CDR3s include the opening cysteine and the closing phenylalanine or tryptophan. Each record gives: J gene, V gene, D gene, clone size, CDR3 protein, CDR3 DNA. D genes are given only for firm matches. Only part of the rows carry a size: once, few, many, or a class if the clone is expanded.

j_gene: TRBJ1-5
v_gene: TRBV7-8
d_gene: TRBD1
abundance: .
CDR3aa: CASSSTGRNQPQHF
CDR3nt: TGTGCCAGCAGCTCGACAGGGCGGAATCAGCCCCAGCATTTT

j_gene: TRBJ1-1
v_gene: TRBV15
d_gene: .
abundance: once
CDR3aa: CATSREPRGDTEAFF
CDR3nt: TGTGCCACCAGCAGAGAACCCCGCGGAGACACTGAAGCTTTCTTT

j_gene: TRBJ2-2
v_gene: TRBV19
d_gene: .
abundance: .
CDR3aa: CASRRQGTYSNTGELFF
CDR3nt: TGTGCCAGTAGACGGCAGGGGACCTATTCGAACACCGGGGAGCTGTTTTTT

j_gene: TRBJ1-4
v_gene: TRBV5-4
d_gene: .
abundance: once
CDR3aa: CASSLTIGGDEKLFF
CDR3nt: TGTGCCAGCAGCTTGACGATCGGGGGAGATGAAAAACTGTTTTTT

j_gene: TRBJ1-5
v_gene: TRBV6-5
d_gene: .
abundance: .
CDR3aa: CASSSNQPQHF
CDR3nt: TGTGCCAGCAGTTCTAATCAGCCCCAGCATTTT

j_gene: TRBJ1-5
v_gene: TRBV18
d_gene: .
abundance: few
CDR3aa: CASSHEPGNQPQHF
CDR3nt: TGTGCCAGCTCACATGAGCCTGGTAATCAGCCCCAGCATTTT

j_gene: TRBJ1-1
v_gene: TRBV25-1
d_gene: .
abundance: .
CDR3aa: CASNRGDTEAFF
CDR3nt: TGTGCCAGCAATCGGGGGGACACTGAAGCTTTCTTT

j_gene: TRBJ1-6
v_gene: TRBV19
d_gene: .
abundance: .
CDR3aa: CASRTGIAANSPLHF
CDR3nt: TGTGCCAGTAGGACAGGAATCGCCGCTAATTCACCCCTCCACTTT

j_gene: TRBJ1-1
v_gene: TRBV11-2
d_gene: .
abundance: .
CDR3aa: CASSITGVNTEAFF
CDR3nt: TGTGCCAGCAGCATAACGGGGGTGAACACTGAAGCTTTCTTT

j_gene: TRBJ1-2
v_gene: TRBV18
d_gene: .
abundance: .
CDR3aa: CASSPSDQGTHYGYTF
CDR3nt: TGTGCCAGCTCACCTTCAGATCAGGGGACGCACTATGGCTACACCTTC

j_gene: TRBJ2-7
v_gene: TRBV6-2/TRBV6-3
d_gene: .
abundance: .
CDR3aa: CASSSLVFSSYEQYF
CDR3nt: TGTGCCAGCAGTTCGCTAGTCTTCAGCTCCTACGAGCAGTACTTC

j_gene: TRBJ2-2
v_gene: TRBV4-3
d_gene: TRBD2
abundance: .
CDR3aa: CASSLGLAEPGGELFF
CDR3nt: TGCGCCAGCAGCCTGGGACTAGCGGAGCCCGGCGGGGAGCTGTTTTTT

j_gene: TRBJ1-2
v_gene: TRBV5-1
d_gene: .
abundance: .
CDR3aa: CASSLGLRYGYTF
CDR3nt: TGCGCCAGCAGCTTGGGACTTCGTTATGGCTACACCTTC

j_gene: TRBJ2-2
v_gene: TRBV19
d_gene: TRBD2
abundance: .
CDR3aa: CASRLAKNTGELFF
CDR3nt: TGTGCCAGCCGACTAGCGAAGAACACCGGGGAGCTGTTTTTT

j_gene: TRBJ1-2
v_gene: TRBV18
d_gene: .
abundance: .
CDR3aa: CASSVTGLDNYGYTF
CDR3nt: TGTGCCAGCTCAGTTACAGGGTTGGACAACTATGGCTACACCTTC

j_gene: TRBJ2-7
v_gene: TRBV19
d_gene: .
abundance: .
CDR3aa: CASSPWTVPYEQYF
CDR3nt: TGTGCCAGTAGTCCTTGGACAGTTCCCTACGAGCAGTACTTC

j_gene: TRBJ1-1
v_gene: TRBV6-5
d_gene: TRBD1
abundance: .
CDR3aa: CASSRQGLNTEAFF
CDR3nt: TGTGCCAGCAGTCGACAGGGACTGAACACTGAAGCTTTCTTT

j_gene: TRBJ2-2
v_gene: TRBV18
d_gene: .
abundance: .
CDR3aa: CASSPTGLLANTGELFF
CDR3nt: TGTGCCAGCTCACCGACTGGACTGCTCGCGAACACCGGGGAGCTGTTTTTT

j_gene: TRBJ2-4
v_gene: TRBV6-6
d_gene: TRBD2
abundance: .
CDR3aa: CASSYSTPREDIQYF
CDR3nt: TGTGCCAGCAGTTACTCGACCCCACGGGAGGACATTCAGTACTTC

j_gene: TRBJ1-1
v_gene: TRBV6-5
d_gene: .
abundance: once
CDR3aa: CASSPAGVNTEAFF
CDR3nt: TGTGCCAGCAGTCCAGCGGGGGTAAACACTGAAGCTTTCTTT

j_gene: TRBJ1-5
v_gene: TRBV19
d_gene: .
abundance: .
CDR3aa: CASSIGQGRPQPQHF
CDR3nt: TGTGCCAGTAGTATTGGGCAGGGGCGTCCTCAGCCCCAGCATTTT

j_gene: TRBJ2-7
v_gene: TRBV11-2
d_gene: .
abundance: .
CDR3aa: CASSPRGRGDEQYF
CDR3nt: TGTGCCAGCAGCCCCCGAGGGCGAGGTGACGAGCAGTACTTC

j_gene: TRBJ2-7
v_gene: TRBV28
d_gene: TRBD1
abundance: .
CDR3aa: CASSLPRTGAYEQYF
CDR3nt: TGTGCCAGCAGTCTACCGCGGACAGGGGCTTACGAGCAGTACTTC

j_gene: TRBJ1-1
v_gene: TRBV29-1
d_gene: TRBD1
abundance: .
CDR3aa: CSVSNTGGRSNTEAFF
CDR3nt: TGCAGCGTTTCTAATACAGGGGGACGGTCGAACACTGAAGCTTTCTTT

j_gene: TRBJ1-2
v_gene: TRBV6-5
d_gene: TRBD1
abundance: once
CDR3aa: CASRSGGAGVNGYTF
CDR3nt: TGTGCCAGCAGATCAGGGGGCGCGGGGGTCAATGGCTACACCTTC

j_gene: TRBJ2-7
v_gene: TRBV28
d_gene: TRBD2
abundance: .
CDR3aa: CASKPSGLPYEQYF
CDR3nt: TGTGCCAGCAAACCTAGCGGGCTCCCCTACGAGCAGTACTTC

j_gene: TRBJ2-5
v_gene: TRBV2
d_gene: .
abundance: few
CDR3aa: CASMRRGAVETQYF
CDR3nt: TGTGCCAGCATGAGGCGCGGGGCTGTAGAGACCCAGTACTTC

j_gene: TRBJ1-5
v_gene: TRBV5-8
d_gene: .
abundance: .
CDR3aa: CASSLERDQPQHF
CDR3nt: TGTGCCAGCAGCTTGGAACGGGATCAGCCCCAGCATTTT

j_gene: TRBJ2-1
v_gene: TRBV5-1
d_gene: TRBD2
abundance: .
CDR3aa: CASTGTSGRAMGNEQFF
CDR3nt: TGCGCCAGCACGGGGACTAGCGGGAGGGCAATGGGAAATGAGCAGTTCTTC